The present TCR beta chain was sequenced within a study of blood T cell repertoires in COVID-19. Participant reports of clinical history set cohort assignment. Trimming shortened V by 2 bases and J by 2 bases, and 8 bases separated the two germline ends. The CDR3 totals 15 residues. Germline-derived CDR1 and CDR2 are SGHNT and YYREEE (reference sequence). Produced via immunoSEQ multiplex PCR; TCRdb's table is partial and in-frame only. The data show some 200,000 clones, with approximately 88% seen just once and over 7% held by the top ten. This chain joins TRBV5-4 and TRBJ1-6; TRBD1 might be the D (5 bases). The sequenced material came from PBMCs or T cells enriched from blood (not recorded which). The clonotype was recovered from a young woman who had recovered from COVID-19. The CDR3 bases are TGTGCCAGCAGCTTAGACAGCACCTATAATTCACCCCTCCACTTT. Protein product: CASSLDSTYNSPLHF.